The TCR beta chain described here comes from a study of monozygotic twins with inflammatory bowel disease (dated by TCRdb to the late 2010s). General notes on the study: In total, around 28 monozygotic twin pairs made up the full study: 19 Danish pairs, all IBD-discordant, plus nine German pairs, of which four were IBD-concordant and five were IBD-discordant. The search for disease-associated traits relied mainly on comparing IBD patients with their genetically identical healthy co-twins within discordant pairs. Each individual had, on average, about 151 000 unique TCRalpha sequences and 181 000 unique TCRbeta sequences available for analysis. The paper as a whole reports these results and caveats: Compared with healthy twins, IBD patients had fewer clonotypes in common with other individuals, a difference most pronounced in patients showing signs of disease activity. The analysis was unable to tell different T cell subtypes apart. Background noise and inter-individual variability may have been introduced into the repertoires by the differing immunosuppressive treatments among patients. Repertoire similarity did not differ between concordant and discordant twins, possibly due to limited statistical power. No single strong signal or clonotype linked to IBD turned up in the results, so the idea that one exists was not supported. TCRbeta repertoire diversity, by inverse Simpson index, was decreased in IBD patients compared with their healthy co-twins.

Of note for this clonotype: Its specific antigen is unknown.

Receptor libraries were prepared by 5' RACE. Preparation of each TCR library used approximately 3.5 ug of total RNA. For each sample, cDNA synthesis was carried out in eight separate reactions using SMARTScribe reverse transcriptase. During cDNA synthesis, template switching introduced unique molecular identifiers that contained a 6-nucleotide sample barcode. Two nested PCRs of roughly 16 and 10 cycles amplified the TCRalpha and TCRbeta cDNA, and bead purification followed each PCR. Before amplification, the cDNA was treated with uracil DNA-glycosylase and purified using the QIAquick PCR purification kit. In the second PCR, Illumina TruSeq-compatible adapters and sample-specific barcodes were added. Library quality and concentration were assessed using TapeStation and Qubit, and about 5 ng of each library was pooled. The pooled libraries were sequenced with 2 x 100 bp reads and custom sequencing primers on an Illumina HiSeq2500 single-index Rapid Run. The study's own analysis went as follows. MiGEC version 1.2.6 was used for UMI-based consensus assembly to correct PCR and sequencing errors. MiXCR version 2.1.1 was used for V(D)J alignment, clonotype assembly and CDR3 extraction. Normalisation of gene usage, clonotype sharing and MAIT/NKT TCR abundance was achieved by analysing the top 1000, 10 000 and 20 000 clonotypes per sample. After downsampling to 27 000 UMIs, diversity was calculated as the inverse Simpson index using the vegan R package. Paired Mann-Whitney U tests were applied to discordant twin pairs, and Benjamini-Hochberg correction was used for multiple testing. Each entry corresponds to one CDR3 protein sequence from reads that TCRdb reprocessed, and DNA is not given. These V and J calls derive from TCRdb rather than the authors' analysis. The table kept for this sample lists around 380,000 distinct CDR3 sequences. About 2.3% of the sample is in the top ten clones.

From each donor, a 2.5 ml peripheral blood sample was drawn into PAXgene tubes and stored at -80 degrees C. Without T cell sorting, total RNA was isolated from whole blood using the PAXgene blood miRNA kit on an automated QIAcube. Peripheral blood from monozygotic twin pairs who were concordant or discordant for inflammatory bowel disease underwent deep TCRalpha and TCRbeta repertoire profiling using unique molecular barcoding. Smoking habits were recorded for all twin pairs, and each individual was classified as a current, former or never smoker. CDR1 and CDR2, per the germline V gene, are SGDLS and YYNGEE. Measured from the cysteine to the phenylalanine, the CDR3 is 15 residues long. Only the protein is on record.

The TCR sequence derives from a human donor with ulcerative colitis or Crohn's disease, or a healthy co-twin of an affected twin (not recorded which). Sequencing was done on a sample of blood. The V gene is TRBV9 and the J gene is TRBJ2-1; the TRBD2 assignment by TCRdb is unverifiable without DNA. The CDR3 loop reads CASSVGGSGVNEQFF.